This passage covers 17 T cell receptor beta chains from one sample sequenced in a study of Graves' ophthalmopathy and Graves' hyperthyroidism. The study amplified TCR beta CDR3 regions using RNA transcripts. First-round RT-PCR used HTBI primers; second-round multiplex PCR followed. TCRdb redid the calling of the multiplex PCR reads with MiXCR, one entry per CDR3 protein. The sample shows hundreds of thousands of distinct CDR3 sequences, over 40% of them seen only once. Specimen: peripheral blood. These TCRs come from an adult man with Graves' ophthalmopathy.

This clonotype showed up just a few times. The chain recombines TRBV3-1 with TRBJ2-5; a possible D gene is TRBD1 (7 bases). Looked up from germline, CDR1 is LGHDT and CDR2 is YNNKEL (reference sequence). There are 15 residues in the CDR3. With 6 bases removed from V and 4 bases from J, the gap between germline ends came to 18 bases. In nucleotides, the CDR3 is TGTGCCAGCAGAGAACAGGGGACTTGGGGAGAGACCCAGTACTTC. It is translated as CASREQGTWGETQYF.

This clonotype has a handful of counts. V usage is TRBV6-1 and J usage is TRBJ2-2; D is possibly TRBD1 (5 bases). The V gene lost 2 bases and the J gene lost 1 base, with 11 bases spanning the gap. Germline CDR1 is MNHNS and CDR2 is SASEGT. This CDR3 has 16 amino acids. The CDR3 nucleotides read TGTGCCAGCAGTGAATATAACAGGCTGAACACCGGGGAGCTGTTTTTT. This gives the protein CASSEYNRLNTGELFF.

The chain has TRBV20-1 and TRBJ2-5, with TRBD2 identical over 8 bases. Germline CDR1 and CDR2: DFQATT and SNEGSKA (reference sequence). The CDR3 consists of 14 residues. V gave up 5 bases and J gave up 4 bases; unmatched junction bases: 9. The CDR3 DNA reads as TGCAGTGCTGGTAGCGGGGCCTCGGGAGAGACCCAGTACTTC. Its protein product is CSAGSGASGETQYF.

This clonotype was detected only once. V is TRBV7-2 and J is TRBJ2-5; D may be TRBD1 (5 bases). The CDR3 has 13 amino acids. The V and J ends lost 1 base and 4 bases respectively, with 7 bases between them. CDR1 is SGHTA and CDR2 is FQGNSA in the germline V gene. CDR3 nucleotides: TGTGCCAGCAGCTTAGGGACAATAGAGACCCAGTACTTC. This codes for CASSLGTIETQYF.

This clonotype appeared many times. This chain joins TRBV15 and TRBJ1-2; D is unclear. The ends were cut back, 5 bases at V and 1 base at J, with 8 bases in the middle. The CDR3 covers 13 residues. The germline V gene encodes CDR1 LNHNV and CDR2 YYDKDF (reference sequence). CDR3 coding DNA: TGTGCCACCAGCTCCAGGATTAACTATGGCTACACCTTC. Translation: CATSSRINYGYTF. The whole variable domain, filled in from reference TRBV15 and TRBJ1-2, reads DAMVIQNPRYQVTQFGKPVTLSCSQTLNHNVMYWYQQKSSQAPKLLFHYYDKDFNNEADTPDNFQSRRPNTSFCFLDIRSPGLGDTAMYLCATSSRINYGYTFGSGTRLTVV.

V usage is TRBV7-2 and J usage is TRBJ1-2; 12 bases agree with TRBD1. J was trimmed by 4 bases and V by 3 bases; bases with no gene match: 3. Germline V gene lookup returns CDR1 SGHTA and CDR2 FQGNSA. The CDR3 has 15 amino acids. The CDR3 region is CASSFGTGGPYGYTF. The CDR3 DNA is TGTGCCAGCAGCTTTGGGACAGGGGGCCCCTATGGCTACACCTTC.

This rearrangement joins TRBV29-1 to TRBJ2-7; possible D gene TRBD2, 5 bases. The CDR3 length is 10 residues. V lost 8 bases, J lost 7 bases, and 12 bases lay in between. Germline assignment: CDR1 SQVTM and CDR2 ANQGSEA. The CDR3 sequence: CSRGQIEQYF. The CDR3 DNA reads TGCAGCCGCGGGCAGATTGAGCAGTACTTC.

Comments on this clonotype: The junction does not match germline at one end; this may be a read error. The rearrangement joins TRBV7-6 to TRBJ2-7; D remains unclear. CDR1 is SGHVS, CDR2 FNYEAQ, per germline. The CDR3 covers 18 residues. CDR3 loop: CASSVTPTPMSQRDEQCF. For the CDR3, the DNA is TGTGCCAGCAGCGTAACACCTACTCCGATGTCTCAGAGAGACGAGCAGTGCTTC.

The V gene is TRBV2, the J gene TRBJ2-7; D is perhaps TRBD2 (5 bases). V was pared by 4 bases and J by 5 bases, with 12 bases between. The CDR3 runs to 13 residues. Germline CDR1 reads SNHLY; CDR2 reads FYNNEI. CDR3 residues: CASSVLGVHEQYF. For the CDR3, the DNA is TGTGCCAGCAGTGTCCTGGGAGTCCACGAGCAGTACTTC.

V and J are TRBV29-1 and TRBJ1-1; D is perhaps TRBD1 (6 bases). The germline V and J ends were trimmed by 8 bases and 5 bases, with 15 bases remaining between them. Germline V gene data show CDR1 as SQVTM and CDR2 as ANQGSEA. The CDR3 is 12 residues long. This CDR3 reads CSYAGAETEAFF. The CDR3 DNA reads as TGCAGCTACGCAGGGGCTGAGACTGAAGCTTTCTTT.

Worth noting for this clonotype: A much more abundant neighbour one base away suggests this may be a read error. The CDR3 does not end in the conserved phenylalanine or tryptophan, so this is likely a read error. The DNA is omitted, as the CDR3 cannot be located on it reliably, and the CDR3 follows TCRdb's listing. V and J are TRBV7-2 and TRBJ2-5; no check of the table's D call, TRBD1, against the DNA was made. CDR1 is SGHTA, CDR2 FQGNSA, per germline. The length of the CDR3 is 13 amino acids, counting both ends. The CDR3 sequence is CASSPSPFETQCL.

CDR3 protein: CASVGGGTEAFF. The CDR3 nucleotides read TGTGCCTCAGTGGGGGGTGGCACTGAAGCTTTCTTT. This chain links TRBV9 with TRBJ1-1; weak D call: TRBD1 (5 bases). Between the trimmed V and J ends, which lost 10 bases and 4 bases, there was a span of 14 bases. CDR1 is SGDLS and CDR2 is YYNGEE in the germline V gene. The CDR3 is made up of 12 amino acids. The variable domain in full, completed from reference TRBV9 and TRBJ1-1, reads DSGVTQTPKHLITATGQRVTLRCSPRSGDLSVYWYQQSLDQGLQFLIQYYNGEERAKGNILERFSAQQFPDLHSELNLSSLELGDSALYFCASVGGGTEAFFGQGTRLTVV.

There are many counts of this clonotype. This chain links TRBV7-2 with TRBJ1-6; weak D call: TRBD1 (6 bases). V was clipped by 5 bases and J by 5 bases, with 13 bases between them. The CDR3 runs to 15 residues. CDR1 and CDR2 from the germline V gene are SGHTA and FQGNSA. The CDR3 DNA reads TGTGCCAGCAGCCGACGACAGGCGCATAATTCACCCCTCCACTTT. Translating gives CASSRRQAHNSPLHF.

The chain joins TRBV2 to TRBJ1-5, with 8 bases identical to TRBD1. The CDR3 spans 14 residues. V lost 5 bases and J lost 5; bases outside the gene matches: 5. Germline CDR1 and CDR2: SNHLY and FYNNEI. The CDR3 nucleotides read TGTGCCAGCAGTTTGGGACAGGACGATCAGCCCCAGCATTTT. Its protein product is CASSLGQDDQPQHF.

This clonotype was detected a few times. The rearrangement uses TRBV20-1 and TRBJ1-1; the D gene is possibly TRBD1 (6 bases). V lost 3 bases to trimming and J lost 0 bases, with 14 bases between them. CDR1 and CDR2 from the germline V gene are DFQATT and SNEGSKA (reference sequence). There are 15 residues in the CDR3. The CDR3 DNA reads as TGCAGTGCTAGGGCTACACAGGGTTTGAACACTGAAGCTTTCTTT. Translating gives CSARATQGLNTEAFF.

The chain carries TRBV9 and TRBJ1-5, with D perhaps matching TRBD1 (5 bases). This CDR3 contains 16 residues. The V end was cut by 7 bases, the J end by 8 bases, with 25 bases between. Germline V gene lookup returns CDR1 SGDLS and CDR2 YYNGEE. The CDR3 nucleotides are TGTGCCAGCTGGGGACTAGCGGGGCCTGGGGGGGAGCCCCAGCATTTT. Translated, it gives CASWGLAGPGGEPQHF.

The chain is built from TRBV7-2 and TRBJ1-3; tentatively, D is TRBD1 (5 bases). Germline V lookup: CDR1 SGHTA, CDR2 FQGNSA. The CDR3 has 14 amino acids. V was shortened by 2 bases and J by 6 bases, with 11 bases between the two germline ends. CDR3 protein: CASSLTGYANTIYF. In DNA, the CDR3 is TGTGCCAGCAGCTTAACAGGCTACGCAAACACCATATATTTT.